The sequence of this T cell receptor (beta chain) was determined in a study of neurological immune-mediated disorders. Synthesis of cDNA was accomplished via 5'RACE employing 10-nucleotide random UMIs. A single record per CDR3 protein comes from TCRdb applying MiXCR to the 5' RACE reads. The table shows under 75,000 distinct CDR3 sequences, with about 3.2% occurring only once. By sample fraction, this clonotype is medium-sized. V lost 4 bases to trimming and J lost 1 base; unmatched junction nucleotides: 4. CDR1 MGHRA and CDR2 YSYEKL come from the germline V gene. The CDR3 loop spans 15 amino acids. This clonotype was obtained from a woman aged 55-70 years with multiple sclerosis. The sample was PBMCs. The genes are TRBV4-1 and TRBJ2-4; 7 bases match TRBD2. DNA of the CDR3: TGCGCCAGCAGCCCGTTCGGGGGGGCCAAAAACATTCAGTACTTC. Protein product: CASSPFGGAKNIQYF.